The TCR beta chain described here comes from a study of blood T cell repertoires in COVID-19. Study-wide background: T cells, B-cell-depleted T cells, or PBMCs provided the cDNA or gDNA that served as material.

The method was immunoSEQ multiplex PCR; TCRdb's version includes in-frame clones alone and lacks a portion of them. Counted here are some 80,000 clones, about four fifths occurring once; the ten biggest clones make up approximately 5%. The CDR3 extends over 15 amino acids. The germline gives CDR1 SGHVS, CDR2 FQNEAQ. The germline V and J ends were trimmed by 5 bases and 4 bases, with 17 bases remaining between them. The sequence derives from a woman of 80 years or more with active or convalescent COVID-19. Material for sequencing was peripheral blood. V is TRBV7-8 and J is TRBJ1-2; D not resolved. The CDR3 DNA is TGTGCCAGCAGCCCCGGTGGGCTGCTCTTCTATGGCTACACCTTC. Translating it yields CASSPGGLLFYGYTF. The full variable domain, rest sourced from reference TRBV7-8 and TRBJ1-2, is GAGVSQSPRYKVAKRGQDVALRCDPISGHVSLFWYQQALGQGPEFLTYFQNEAQLDKSGLPSDRFFAERPEGSVSTLKIQRTQQEDSAVYLCASSPGGLLFYGYTFGSGTRLTVV.